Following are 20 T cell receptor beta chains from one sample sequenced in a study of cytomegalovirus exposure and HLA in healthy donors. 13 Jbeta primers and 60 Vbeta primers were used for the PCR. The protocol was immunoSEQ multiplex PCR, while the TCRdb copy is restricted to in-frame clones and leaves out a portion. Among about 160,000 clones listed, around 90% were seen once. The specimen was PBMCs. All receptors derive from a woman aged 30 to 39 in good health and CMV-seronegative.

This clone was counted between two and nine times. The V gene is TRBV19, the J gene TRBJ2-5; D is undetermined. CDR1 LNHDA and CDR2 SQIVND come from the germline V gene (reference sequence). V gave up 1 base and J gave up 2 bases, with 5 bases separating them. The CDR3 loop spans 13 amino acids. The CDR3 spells CASSIVQQETQYF. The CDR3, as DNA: TGTGCCAGTAGTATAGTCCAGCAAGAGACCCAGTACTTC.

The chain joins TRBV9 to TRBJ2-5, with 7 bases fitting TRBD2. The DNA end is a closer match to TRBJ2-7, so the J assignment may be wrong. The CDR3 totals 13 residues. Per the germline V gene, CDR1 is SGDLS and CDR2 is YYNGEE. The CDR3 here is CASSPGGGYEQYF. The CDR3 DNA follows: TGTGCCAGCAGCCCTGGGGGAGGGTACGAGCAGTACTTC.

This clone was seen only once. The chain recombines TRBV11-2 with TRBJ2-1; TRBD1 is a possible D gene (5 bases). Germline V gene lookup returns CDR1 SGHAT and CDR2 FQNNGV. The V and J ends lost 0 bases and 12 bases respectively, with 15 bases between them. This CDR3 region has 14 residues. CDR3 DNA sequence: TGTGCCAGCAGCTTAGATCCTCGGACGCAGGGGCAGTTCTTC. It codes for CASSLDPRTQGQFF.

The CDR3 sequence is CASRGRSGANVLTF. In nucleotides, the CDR3 is TGTGCCAGCCGTGGCAGGTCAGGGGCCAACGTCCTGACTTTC. The rearrangement links TRBV28 to TRBJ2-6; D gene unclear. The length of the CDR3 is 14 residues. The V end was cut by 8 bases, the J end by 4 bases, with 12 bases between. Germline-derived CDR1 and CDR2 are MDHEN and SYDVKM.

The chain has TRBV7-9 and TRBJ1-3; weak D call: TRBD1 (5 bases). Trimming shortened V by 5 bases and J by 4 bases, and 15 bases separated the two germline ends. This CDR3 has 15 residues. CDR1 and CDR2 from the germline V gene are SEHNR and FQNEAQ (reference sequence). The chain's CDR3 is CASSLRDREGNTIYF. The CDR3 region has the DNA TGTGCCAGCAGCCTACGGGACCGGGAGGGAAACACCATATATTTT.

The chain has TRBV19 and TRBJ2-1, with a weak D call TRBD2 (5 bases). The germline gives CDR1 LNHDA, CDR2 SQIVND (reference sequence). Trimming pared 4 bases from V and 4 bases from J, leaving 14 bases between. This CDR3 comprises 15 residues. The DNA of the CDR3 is TGTGCCAGTAGTAGGGAGCGGCGACGATACAATGAGCAGTTCTTC. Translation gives CASSRERRRYNEQFF.

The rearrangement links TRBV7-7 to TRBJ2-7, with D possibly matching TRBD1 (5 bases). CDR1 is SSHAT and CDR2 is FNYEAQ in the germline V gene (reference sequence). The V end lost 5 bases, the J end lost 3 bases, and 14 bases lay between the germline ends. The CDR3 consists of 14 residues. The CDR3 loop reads CASSTSRQSYEQYF. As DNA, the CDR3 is TGTGCCAGCAGCACCTCTCGACAGAGCTACGAGCAGTACTTC.

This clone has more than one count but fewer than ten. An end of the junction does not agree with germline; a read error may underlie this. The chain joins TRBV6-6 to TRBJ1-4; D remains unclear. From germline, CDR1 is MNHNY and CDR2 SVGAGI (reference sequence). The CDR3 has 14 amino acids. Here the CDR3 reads CARRHVIYHEKLFF. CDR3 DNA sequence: TGTGCCCGCAGGCACGTAATCTACCATGAAAAACTGTTTTTT.

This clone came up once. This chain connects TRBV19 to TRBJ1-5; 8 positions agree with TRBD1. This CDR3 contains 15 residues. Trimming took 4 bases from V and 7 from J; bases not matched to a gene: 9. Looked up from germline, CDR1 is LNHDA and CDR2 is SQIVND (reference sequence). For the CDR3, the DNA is TGTGCCAGTAGTACCCAAACAGGGGGGGGGCAGCCCCAGCATTTT. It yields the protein CASSTQTGGGQPQHF.

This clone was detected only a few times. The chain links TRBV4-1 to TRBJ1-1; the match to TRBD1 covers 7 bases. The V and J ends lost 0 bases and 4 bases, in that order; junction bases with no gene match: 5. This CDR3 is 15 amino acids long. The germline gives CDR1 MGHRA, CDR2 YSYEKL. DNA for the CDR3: TGCGCCAGCAGCCAAGATACCAGGGGGATCACTGAAGCTTTCTTT. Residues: CASSQDTRGITEAFF.

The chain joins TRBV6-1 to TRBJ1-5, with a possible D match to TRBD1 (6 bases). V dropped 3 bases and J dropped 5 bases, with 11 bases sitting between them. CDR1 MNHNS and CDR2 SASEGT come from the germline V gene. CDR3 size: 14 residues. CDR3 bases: TGTGCCAGCAGTGAGGGGAACAGGGATCAGCCCCAGCATTTT. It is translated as CASSEGNRDQPQHF.

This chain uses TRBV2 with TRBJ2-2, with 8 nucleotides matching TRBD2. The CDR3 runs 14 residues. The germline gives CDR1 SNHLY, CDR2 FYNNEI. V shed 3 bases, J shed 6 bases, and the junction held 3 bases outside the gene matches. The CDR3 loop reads CASSDRGGPGELFF. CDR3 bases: TGTGCCAGCAGTGACCGGGGGGGGCCCGGGGAGCTGTTTTTT.

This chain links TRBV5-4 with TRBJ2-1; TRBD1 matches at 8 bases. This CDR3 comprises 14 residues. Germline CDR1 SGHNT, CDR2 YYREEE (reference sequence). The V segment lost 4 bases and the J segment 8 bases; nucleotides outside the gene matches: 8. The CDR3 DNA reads TGTGCCAGCAGCCCCAGGACAGGGTTCGATGAGCAGTTCTTC. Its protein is CASSPRTGFDEQFF.

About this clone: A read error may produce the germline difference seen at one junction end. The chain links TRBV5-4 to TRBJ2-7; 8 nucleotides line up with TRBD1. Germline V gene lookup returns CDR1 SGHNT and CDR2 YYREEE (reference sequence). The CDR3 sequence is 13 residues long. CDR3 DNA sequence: TGTGCCAGCAGCTTGCAGGGGGCCTACGAGCGGTACTTC. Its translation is CASSLQGAYERYF.

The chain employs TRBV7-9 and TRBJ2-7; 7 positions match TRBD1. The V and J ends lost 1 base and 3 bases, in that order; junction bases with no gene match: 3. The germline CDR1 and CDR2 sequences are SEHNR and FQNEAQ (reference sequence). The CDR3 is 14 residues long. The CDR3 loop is CASSLEGQHYEQYF. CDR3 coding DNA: TGTGCCAGCAGCTTAGAGGGACAGCACTACGAGCAGTACTTC. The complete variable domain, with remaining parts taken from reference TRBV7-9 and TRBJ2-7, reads DTGVSQNPRHKITKRGQNVTFRCDPISEHNRLYWYRQTLGQGPEFLTYFQNEAQLEKSRLLSDRFSAERPKGSFSTLEIQRTEQGDSAMYLCASSLEGQHYEQYFGPGTRLTVT.

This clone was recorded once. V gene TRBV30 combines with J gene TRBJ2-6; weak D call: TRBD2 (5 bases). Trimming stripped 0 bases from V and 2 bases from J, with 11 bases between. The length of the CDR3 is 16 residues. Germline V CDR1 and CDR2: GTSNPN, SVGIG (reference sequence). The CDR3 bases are TGTGCCTGGAGTGTGAATACTAGAGCTGGGGCCAACGTCCTGACTTTC. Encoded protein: CAWSVNTRAGANVLTF. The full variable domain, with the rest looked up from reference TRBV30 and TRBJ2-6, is SQTIHQWPATLVQPVGSPLSLECTVEGTSNPNLYWYRQAAGRGLQLLFYSVGIGQISSEVPQNLSASRPQDRQFILSSKKLLLSDSGFYLCAWSVNTRAGANVLTFGAGSRLTVL.

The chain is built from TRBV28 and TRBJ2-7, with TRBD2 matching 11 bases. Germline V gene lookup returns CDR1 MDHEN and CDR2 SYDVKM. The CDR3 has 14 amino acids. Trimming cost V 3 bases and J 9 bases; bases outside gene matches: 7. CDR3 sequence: CASSFLTSGTRQYF. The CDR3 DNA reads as TGTGCCAGCAGTTTCTTGACTAGCGGGACGAGGCAGTACTTC. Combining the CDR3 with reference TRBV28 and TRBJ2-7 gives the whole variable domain DVKVTQSSRYLVKRTGEKVFLECVQDMDHENMFWYRQDPGLGLRLIYFSYDVKMKEKGDIPEGYSVSREKKERFSLILESASTNQTSMYLCASSFLTSGTRQYFGPGTRLTVT.

The CDR3 protein is CASSHGQGGSSGANVLTF. CDR3 coding DNA: TGTGCCAGCAGCCACGGCCAAGGGGGCTCCTCTGGGGCCAACGTCCTGACTTTC. This chain links TRBV11-1 with TRBJ2-6; 7 nucleotides align to TRBD1. CDR3 length: 18 residues. Germline-derived CDR1 and CDR2 are SGHAT and FQDESV (reference sequence). Trimming at V came to 5 bases and at J to 0 bases, leaving 10 bases not matched to a gene.

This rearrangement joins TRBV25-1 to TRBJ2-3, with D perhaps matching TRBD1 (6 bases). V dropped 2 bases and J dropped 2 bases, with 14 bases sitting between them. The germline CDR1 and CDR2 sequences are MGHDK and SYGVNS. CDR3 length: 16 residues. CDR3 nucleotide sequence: TGTGCCAGCAGTGAAAGTATCGACAGGTACACAGATACGCAGTATTTT. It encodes CASSESIDRYTDTQYF.

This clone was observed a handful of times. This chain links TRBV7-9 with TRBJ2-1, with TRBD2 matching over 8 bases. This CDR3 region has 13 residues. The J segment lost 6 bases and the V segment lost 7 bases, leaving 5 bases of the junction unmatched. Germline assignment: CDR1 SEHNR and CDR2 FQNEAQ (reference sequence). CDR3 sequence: CASTLAGPNEQFF. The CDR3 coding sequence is TGTGCCAGCACATTAGCGGGGCCCAATGAGCAGTTCTTC.